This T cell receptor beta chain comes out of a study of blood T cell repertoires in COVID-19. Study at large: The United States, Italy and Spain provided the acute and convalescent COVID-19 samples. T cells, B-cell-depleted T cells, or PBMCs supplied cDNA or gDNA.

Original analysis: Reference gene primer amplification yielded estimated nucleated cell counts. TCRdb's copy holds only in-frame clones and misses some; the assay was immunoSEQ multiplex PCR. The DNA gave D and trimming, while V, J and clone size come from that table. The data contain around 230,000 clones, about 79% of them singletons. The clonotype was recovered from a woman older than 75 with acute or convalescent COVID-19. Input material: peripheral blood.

DNA for the CDR3: TGCGCCAGCAGCCAAGGAGGGGGGGGGTTCGTCCAGCCCCAGCATTTT. Translating gives CASSQGGGGFVQPQHF. This chain links TRBV4-1 with TRBJ1-5; TRBD1 is a possible D gene (6 bases). The V end lost 1 base, the J end lost 7 bases, and 17 bases lay between the germline ends. Germline-derived CDR1 and CDR2 are MGHRA and YSYEKL. The CDR3 totals 16 residues.